This TCR beta chain originates from a study of vaccination effects on CD4 cells after COVID-19. Study-wide context: As their vaccination, participants received two doses of either BNT162b2 or mRNA-1273. Sample collection from a couple of convalescent patients occurred 16 days and one week before vaccination. In culture with about 10 IU/ml IL-2 and 9 to 10 ug/ml peptides, PBMC were grown at a few million per well.

Some clones are missing from TCRdb's copy, which holds only in-frame ones; the method was immunoSEQ multiplex PCR. Here the sample spans about 46,000 clones, roughly 74% being singletons. It was after roughly 11 days of culture that CD4+ T cells were isolated. This clone was recorded a few times. What it recognizes is unknown. With 6 bases clipped from V and 0 bases from J, the junction kept 1 base outside the gene matches. Looked up from germline, CDR1 is ENHRY and CDR2 is SYGVKD. This CDR3 contains 13 residues. The TCR sequence derives from a human donor who had a prior SARS-CoV-2 infection. The rearrangement uses TRBV10-3 and TRBJ2-7; 8 positions match TRBD1. Sequencing used CD4+ T cells from PBMCs cultured without peptide, obtained before COVID-19 vaccination. In nucleotides, the CDR3 is TGTGCCATCAGGGACAGGGACTCCTACGAGCAGTACTTC. Amino acids: CAIRDRDSYEQYF.